The 27 T cell receptor beta chains listed next were all sequenced from one sample in a study of post-analysis software for immune sequencing data. General observations from the study: In patients, TRBV5-6, TRBV5-1 and TRBV20-1 belonged to five TRBV segments found more frequently than in controls.

Their antigen targets remain unknown. The authors incorporated unique molecular identifiers into the TCR beta cDNA libraries. TCRdb re-derived calls from the PCR reads in MiXCR, one entry per CDR3 protein. Among about 770,000 distinct CDR3 sequences listed, roughly 46% were seen once. The specimen was blood. These receptors all stem from a girl aged 5-17 years with multiple sclerosis.

This clonotype was observed a handful of times. As DNA, the CDR3 is TGTGCCAGCAGTGTGCCCGCGGATAGCGGGGGCTACACCTTC. It encodes CASSVPADSGGYTF. This chain links TRBV25-1 with TRBJ1-2; D remains ambiguous. The CDR3 consists of 14 residues. Germline V CDR1 and CDR2: MGHDK, SYGVNS. Trimming took 4 bases from V and 8 from J, leaving 17 bases between them.

V and J are TRBV12-3 or TRBV12-4 and TRBJ1-5, with TRBD1 matching over 12 bases. This CDR3 is built from 15 residues. The junction had 7 bases not matched to a gene; V was cut back by 6 bases and J by 7 bases. CDR3 residues: CASSLGQGAKQPQHF. The CDR3 nucleotides are TGTGCCAGCAGCCTGGGACAGGGGGCCAAACAGCCCCAGCATTTT.

The chain uses TRBV2 and TRBJ1-4, with D uncertain. The V gene lost 5 bases and the J gene lost 5 bases, with 12 bases spanning the gap. CDR3 length: 14 residues. Germline V gene data show CDR1 as SNHLY and CDR2 as FYNNEI. The CDR3 sequence: CASSPTRHNEKLFF. DNA for the CDR3: TGTGCCAGCAGTCCGACACGCCACAATGAAAAACTGTTTTTT.

This chain uses TRBV6-5 with TRBJ2-1, with TRBD2 matching over 10 bases. CDR1 and CDR2 from the germline V gene are MNHEY and SVGAGI. J lost 8 bases, V lost 5 bases, and 9 bases had no gene match. The CDR3 consists of 15 residues. DNA of the CDR3: TGTGCCAGCAGTCCCCTAGCGGGAGTCGGGGATGAGCAGTTCTTC. This codes for CASSPLAGVGDEQFF.

This clonotype occurred a few times. The chain recombines TRBV29-1 with TRBJ1-4; D is perhaps TRBD1 (5 bases). Deletions cut 7 bases from V and 6 bases from J, with 15 bases between. Germline CDR1 reads SQVTM; CDR2 reads ANQGSEA. This CDR3 is built from 13 residues. The CDR3 coding sequence is TGCAGCGCCAGGGTTGGAGTGGATGAAAAACTGTTTTTT. Translation: CSARVGVDEKLFF. Full variable domain (remainder filled in from reference TRBV29-1 and TRBJ1-4): SAVISQKPSRDICQRGTSLTIQCQVDSQVTMMFWYRQQPGQSLTLIATANQGSEATYESGFVIDKFPISRPNLTFSTLTVSNMSPEDSSIYLCSARVGVDEKLFFGSGTQLSVL.

This clonotype was recorded a few times. This rearrangement joins TRBV7-9 to TRBJ2-6; D possibly matches TRBD1 or TRBD2 (5 bases each). The V gene's germline CDR1 is SEHNR and CDR2 FQNEAQ (reference sequence). The V gene lost 0 bases and the J gene lost 12 bases, with 18 bases spanning the gap. The CDR3 contains 16 residues. CDR3 sequence reads: CASSLAGADFHFVLTF. The CDR3 DNA reads TGTGCCAGCAGCTTAGCCGGGGCGGACTTTCACTTCGTCCTGACTTTC.

The rearrangement uses TRBV20-1 and TRBJ2-7, with 7 bases that match TRBD1. The ends lost 5 bases at V and 0 bases at J; junction bases unmatched: 10. Germline V gives CDR1 DFQATT, CDR2 SNEGSKA (reference sequence). The CDR3 consists of 15 residues. CDR3 in amino acids: CSAPKPGQLSYEQYF. As DNA, the CDR3 is TGCAGTGCTCCTAAGCCGGGACAGCTCTCCTACGAGCAGTACTTC.

V gene TRBV12-3 or TRBV12-4 combines with J gene TRBJ2-1, with TRBD2 matching over 14 bases. The CDR3 has 21 amino acids. J was trimmed by 4 bases and V by 2 bases; bases with no gene match: 16. The CDR3 loop is CASSLTMGLAGEQWDYNEQFF. The CDR3 DNA is TGTGCCAGCAGTTTAACAATGGGACTAGCGGGAGAGCAATGGGATTACAATGAGCAGTTCTTC.

This chain links TRBV27 with TRBJ1-1, with 7 nucleotides matching TRBD1. Germline lookup yields CDR1 MNHEY and CDR2 SMNVEV (reference sequence). V was pared by 6 bases and J by 1 base, with 8 bases of the junction left unmatched. This CDR3 region has 15 residues. The CDR3 sequence: CASRVSGGGNTEAFF. CDR3 bases: TGTGCCAGCAGGGTATCAGGGGGAGGGAACACTGAAGCTTTCTTT.

V usage is TRBV6-5 and J usage is TRBJ2-3, with 7 bases aligning to TRBD1. This CDR3 is built from 15 residues. Unmatched junction bases numbered 8, after V lost 6 bases and J lost 2 bases. Germline CDR1 reads MNHEY; CDR2 reads SVGAGI. The CDR3 is CASSQTGQHTDTQYF. As DNA, the CDR3 is TGTGCCAGCAGCCAAACGGGACAGCACACAGATACGCAGTATTTT.

This clonotype appeared a single time. This chain joins TRBV30 and TRBJ1-2; D unresolved. In germline, CDR1 is GTSNPN, CDR2 SVGIG (reference sequence). The CDR3 covers 12 residues. The V end was cut by 1 base, the J end by 2 bases, with 5 bases between. For the CDR3, the DNA is TGTGCCTGGAGTGAGGACAACTATGGCTACACCTTC. Protein product: CAWSEDNYGYTF. The full variable domain, its missing parts supplied by reference TRBV30 and TRBJ1-2, is SQTIHQWPATLVQPVGSPLSLECTVEGTSNPNLYWYRQAAGRGLQLLFYSVGIGQISSEVPQNLSASRPQDRQFILSSKKLLLSDSGFYLCAWSEDNYGYTFGSGTRLTVV.

This clonotype was picked up a small number of times. The chain has TRBV12-3 or TRBV12-4 and TRBJ2-6; D not certain. The CDR3 sequence is 13 residues long. Trimming took 4 bases from V and 6 from J, leaving 7 bases between them. The CDR3 protein is CASSYGMANVLTF. CDR3 bases: TGTGCCAGCAGTTACGGTATGGCCAACGTCCTGACTTTC.

This clonotype was seen a handful of times. V and J are TRBV20-1 and TRBJ2-5, with 14 nucleotides matching TRBD2. This CDR3 has 13 amino acids. Per germline, CDR1 DFQATT and CDR2 SNEGSKA (reference sequence). Losses at the gene ends were 6 bases for V and 11 bases for J; bases not matched to a gene: 8. The CDR3 reads CSAAGLAGVGQYF. CDR3 DNA sequence: TGCAGTGCCGCGGGACTAGCGGGAGTAGGGCAGTACTTC.

The genes are TRBV5-1 and TRBJ2-1; TRBD2 aligns across 15 bases. V lost 4 bases, J lost 9 bases, and 5 bases stayed unmatched. The CDR3 is 15 amino acids. Germline V lookup: CDR1 SGHRS, CDR2 YFSETQ. The CDR3 loop is CASSTRTSGRVEQFF. CDR3 nucleotide sequence: TGCGCCAGCAGCACACGGACTAGCGGGAGGGTTGAGCAGTTCTTC.

The rearrangement joins TRBV29-1 to TRBJ2-7; 7 bases fit TRBD1. Germline V gene data show CDR1 as SQVTM and CDR2 as ANQGSEA. The CDR3 is 12 amino acids. V lost 3 bases, J lost 3 bases, and 2 bases stayed unmatched. CDR3 sequence (DNA): TGCAGCGTTGAGCAGGGGGACTACGAGCAGTACTTC. Translating gives CSVEQGDYEQYF.

The J gene is TRBJ2-1, the V gene TRBV12-3 or TRBV12-4, with 10 bases aligning to TRBD2. There are 14 residues in the CDR3. V trimming: 10 bases; J trimming: 10 bases; junction bases outside the gene matches: 13. The CDR3 bases are TGTGCCACCGAGAAGCGGGAGGGTTACAGGGAGCAGTTCTTC. Translation gives CATEKREGYREQFF.

This chain uses TRBV20-1 with TRBJ2-4; D may match TRBD1 or TRBD2 (6 bases each). The CDR3 length is 17 residues. Looked up from germline, CDR1 is DFQATT and CDR2 is SNEGSKA (reference sequence). Trimming shortened V by 3 bases and J by 3 bases, and 21 bases separated the two germline ends. In DNA, the CDR3 is TGCAGTGCTAGCCATAACACAGGGTACGGGGGCAAAAACATTCAGTACTTC. Translating it yields CSASHNTGYGGKNIQYF.

The rearrangement links TRBV6-5 to TRBJ1-2; weak D call: TRBD1 (5 bases). The CDR3 contains 13 residues. Per the germline V gene, CDR1 is MNHEY and CDR2 is SVGAGI. Trimming took off 9 bases at V and 4 bases at J, with 15 bases between the two ends. CDR3 DNA: TGTGCCAGTAGTCCCGGGGCGGTCTATGGCTACACCTTC. Translated, it gives CASSPGAVYGYTF.

The chain has TRBV2 and TRBJ2-3, with 8 bases lining up with TRBD1. V shed 6 bases and J 2 bases; nucleotides not matched to a gene: 7. Germline CDR1 SNHLY, CDR2 FYNNEI. The CDR3 has 15 residues. This CDR3 is CASRDQGAVTDTQYF. The DNA for the CDR3 is TGTGCCAGCAGGGATCAGGGGGCTGTCACAGATACGCAGTATTTT.

This clonotype was seen once. The chain is built from TRBV2 and TRBJ2-1, with 12 positions matching TRBD2. This CDR3 is built from 14 residues. The trim removed 8 bases at V and 8 bases at J, leaving 7 bases unmatched. The germline CDR1 and CDR2 sequences are SNHLY and FYNNEI. This chain's CDR3 is CASWLTSGSYEQFF. CDR3 nucleotide sequence: TGTGCCAGCTGGTTGACTAGCGGGAGCTATGAGCAGTTCTTC.

J is TRBJ1-1 and V is TRBV21-1; the table names TRBD1, a call not compared with the DNA. TRBV21-1 is a listed pseudogene. This CDR3 is 15 amino acids long. In nucleotides, the CDR3 is TGTGCCAGCAGCAGCCCGGGCAGGGGAAGTACTGAAGCTTTCTTT. Its protein product is CASSSPGRGSTEAFF.

This chain uses TRBV20-1 with TRBJ2-5, with D unclear. CDR3 length: 12 amino acids. Trimming pared 3 bases from V and 5 bases from J, leaving 10 bases between. Germline assignment: CDR1 DFQATT and CDR2 SNEGSKA (reference sequence). The chain's CDR3 is CSARQVEETQYF. The CDR3 DNA follows: TGCAGTGCTAGGCAGGTCGAGGAGACCCAGTACTTC.

This sequence joins TRBV12-3 or TRBV12-4 and TRBJ2-3; D remains ambiguous. Trimming took 7 bases from V and 0 from J, leaving 14 bases between them. The CDR3 contains 15 residues. The CDR3 DNA reads TGTGCCAGCAAGGATTGGGCGGCTAGCACAGATACGCAGTATTTT. This encodes CASKDWAASTDTQYF.

J is TRBJ1-2 and V is TRBV6-1; D is perhaps TRBD1 (5 bases). The V end was cut by 8 bases, the J end by 4 bases, with 11 bases between. The CDR3 is 12 residues long. Per germline, CDR1 MNHNS and CDR2 SASEGT. DNA for the CDR3: TGTGCCAGCCGAGGGACCGGCTATGGCTACACCTTC. It specifies CASRGTGYGYTF.

This rearrangement joins TRBV4-1 to TRBJ2-5; possibly TRBD2 for D (5 bases). CDR3 length: 16 residues. The germline gives CDR1 MGHRA, CDR2 YSYEKL. Trimming took off 0 bases at V and 5 bases at J, with 16 bases between the two ends. For the CDR3, the DNA is TGCGCCAGCAGCCAAGATTTCGGGAACCTCGGGGAGACCCAGTACTTC. Its protein is CASSQDFGNLGETQYF.

The rearrangement uses TRBV5-1 and TRBJ1-5; possible D gene TRBD1, 5 bases. Trimming shortened V by 7 bases and J by 4 bases, and 12 bases separated the two germline ends. CDR3 length: 13 residues. From germline, CDR1 is SGHRS and CDR2 YFSETQ. The CDR3 bases are TGCGCCAGCGCAGTCAGGGTAAATCAGCCCCAGCATTTT. This codes for CASAVRVNQPQHF.

This chain joins TRBV19 and TRBJ2-7; D is ambiguous. The V gene lost 3 bases and the J gene lost 2 bases, with 8 bases spanning the gap. CDR3 length: 13 residues. In germline, CDR1 is LNHDA, CDR2 SQIVND (reference sequence). The CDR3 spells CASSIQWTYEQYF. The CDR3 bases are TGTGCCAGTAGTATTCAGTGGACCTACGAGCAGTACTTC. The variable domain in full, with the rest retrieved from reference TRBV19 and TRBJ2-7, is DGGITQSPKYLFRKEGQNVTLSCEQNLNHDAMYWYRQDPGQGLRLIYYSQIVNDFQKGDIAEGYSVSREKKESFPLTVTSAQKNPTAFYLCASSIQWTYEQYFGPGTRLTVT.